The T cell receptor (beta chain) under discussion was sequenced for a study of shared T cell receptors in the human thymus. Repertoires were generated with immunoSEQ multiplex PCR, while TCRdb's copy carries only in-frame clones and drops some. There are hundreds of thousands of clones in the sample; around 89% occur only once, and about 0.01% lies in the top ten. There are 15 residues in the CDR3. CDR1 and CDR2 from the germline V gene are KGHSH and LQKENI. Trimming shortened V by 3 bases and J by 2 bases, and 11 bases separated the two germline ends. These data are also associated with another study on human thymus T cells.

This clonotype was obtained from a boy in the first two years of life with a congenital heart defect. The rearrangement joins TRBV18 to TRBJ1-5; D might be TRBD1 (6 bases). The specimen sequenced was thymocytes. The CDR3 sequence: CASSPQSGGNQPQHF. The CDR3 coding sequence is TGTGCCAGCTCACCTCAGTCAGGGGGCAATCAGCCCCAGCATTTT.